These T cell receptor beta chains were read from a single sample in a study of T-cell reconstitution after alpha-beta-depleted transplantation in children. TCRdb independently ran MiXCR on the PCR reads; one entry per CDR3 protein. The sample yields 240,000 or so distinct CDR3 sequences, 6.5% to 10% seen once. The sample here was PBMCs, mostly from graft donor cells, taken 180 days after TCRalphabeta/CD19-depleted stem cell transplant. These receptor sequences come from a male patient between 10 and 17 years old who had a stem cell transplant for acute lymphoblastic leukemia, so the T cells may come from the graft donor. CDR3s include the opening cysteine and the closing phenylalanine or tryptophan. A D gene is named only where the DNA matches it firmly.

cdr3_aa: CASSPRGGSNEKLFF
d_call: NA
v_call: TRBV6-4
j_call: TRBJ1-4

cdr3_aa: CAILDASYEQYF
d_call: NA
v_call: TRBV7-9
j_call: TRBJ2-7

cdr3_aa: CASSLPNPDTQYF
d_call: NA
v_call: TRBV6-2/TRBV6-3
j_call: TRBJ2-3

cdr3_aa: CASSLRDGNAGNTIYF
d_call: NA
v_call: TRBV7-2
j_call: TRBJ1-3

cdr3_aa: CASSSKGLAVGELFF
d_call: TRBD2
v_call: TRBV9
j_call: TRBJ2-2

cdr3_aa: CASSAGGSPSTDTQYF
d_call: TRBD2
v_call: TRBV6-1
j_call: TRBJ2-3

cdr3_aa: CASSTRRNNEQFF
d_call: NA
v_call: TRBV11-2
j_call: TRBJ2-1

cdr3_aa: CATSRDGWDYGYTF
d_call: NA
v_call: TRBV15
j_call: TRBJ1-2

cdr3_aa: CASSLRQLLDEQYF
d_call: NA
v_call: TRBV5-1
j_call: TRBJ2-7

cdr3_aa: CSARETGKYNEQFF
d_call: TRBD1
v_call: TRBV20-1
j_call: TRBJ2-1

cdr3_aa: CASSLVNQPQHF
d_call: NA
v_call: TRBV7-9
j_call: TRBJ1-5

cdr3_aa: CASSLGGLRPYEQYF
d_call: NA
v_call: TRBV5-4
j_call: TRBJ2-7

cdr3_aa: CASSSPGGGYGYTF
d_call: NA
v_call: TRBV5-4
j_call: TRBJ1-2

cdr3_aa: CASSTLLADTQYF
d_call: NA
v_call: TRBV18
j_call: TRBJ2-3

cdr3_aa: CASSLTGRGRNEKLFF
d_call: TRBD1
v_call: TRBV7-3
j_call: TRBJ1-4

cdr3_aa: CASSLTGTDTGELFF
d_call: TRBD1
v_call: TRBV5-1
j_call: TRBJ2-2

cdr3_aa: CASSFRDRGAMNTEAFF
d_call: TRBD1
v_call: TRBV5-1
j_call: TRBJ1-1

cdr3_aa: CASSLGPNEQYF
d_call: NA
v_call: TRBV5-1
j_call: TRBJ2-7

cdr3_aa: CASSLPGLFYGYTF
d_call: NA
v_call: TRBV7-9
j_call: TRBJ1-2

cdr3_aa: CASRLAWSYEQYF
d_call: NA
v_call: TRBV28
j_call: TRBJ2-7

cdr3_aa: CASSFRGNWAYEQYF
d_call: NA
v_call: TRBV27
j_call: TRBJ2-7

cdr3_aa: CASSPVGANVLTF
d_call: NA
v_call: TRBV6-1
j_call: TRBJ2-6

cdr3_aa: CASSLGSTTGELFF
d_call: NA
v_call: TRBV5-1
j_call: TRBJ2-2

cdr3_aa: CASGQGARSTEAFF
d_call: TRBD1
v_call: TRBV23-1
j_call: TRBJ1-1

cdr3_aa: CASSRQGANYGYTF
d_call: TRBD1
v_call: TRBV25-1
j_call: TRBJ1-2

cdr3_aa: CAMSPGLTGYNEQFF
d_call: NA
v_call: TRBV7-2
j_call: TRBJ2-1

cdr3_aa: CASSEISGVAGALNYEQYF
d_call: NA
v_call: TRBV2
j_call: TRBJ2-7

cdr3_aa: CSARDPMRGIGTEAFF
d_call: NA
v_call: TRBV20-1
j_call: TRBJ1-1

cdr3_aa: CATGDQETQYF
d_call: NA
v_call: TRBV24-1
j_call: TRBJ2-5

cdr3_aa: CASSLRLAAGNEQFF
d_call: TRBD2
v_call: TRBV5-1
j_call: TRBJ2-1

cdr3_aa: CASSQPLGQSPNEQFF
d_call: NA
v_call: TRBV3-1
j_call: TRBJ2-1

cdr3_aa: CASSHLTLRAFF
d_call: NA
v_call: TRBV3-1
j_call: TRBJ1-1

cdr3_aa: CASSHYTGTGETGYTF
d_call: TRBD1
v_call: TRBV4-3
j_call: TRBJ1-2

cdr3_aa: CASSPSGSAATNEKLFF
d_call: NA
v_call: TRBV18
j_call: TRBJ1-4

cdr3_aa: CASSLPQGFGNTIYF
d_call: TRBD1
v_call: TRBV28
j_call: TRBJ1-3

cdr3_aa: CSARDLRGHGSGNTIYF
d_call: NA
v_call: TRBV20-1
j_call: TRBJ1-3

cdr3_aa: CASSGPRETQYF
d_call: NA
v_call: TRBV19
j_call: TRBJ2-5

cdr3_aa: CASSAPIAGVVNEQFF
d_call: TRBD2
v_call: TRBV10-2
j_call: TRBJ2-1

cdr3_aa: CASSARTGANYGYTF
d_call: TRBD1
v_call: TRBV9
j_call: TRBJ1-2

cdr3_aa: CASKSVEGQPQHF
d_call: NA
v_call: TRBV2
j_call: TRBJ1-5

cdr3_aa: CASSYGVDLTVRTGELFF
d_call: NA
v_call: TRBV6-5
j_call: TRBJ2-2

cdr3_aa: CASSRHRVTNEKLFF
d_call: NA
v_call: TRBV7-9
j_call: TRBJ1-4

cdr3_aa: CASGDWFFSGNTIYF
d_call: NA
v_call: TRBV19
j_call: TRBJ1-3

cdr3_aa: CSAREAGGPHEQYF
d_call: TRBD2
v_call: TRBV20-1
j_call: TRBJ2-7

cdr3_aa: CASSPQGREAFF
d_call: NA
v_call: TRBV18
j_call: TRBJ1-1

cdr3_aa: CSARVPGLVQETQYF
d_call: TRBD2
v_call: TRBV20-1
j_call: TRBJ2-5

cdr3_aa: CASRLTGTANEKLFF
d_call: TRBD1
v_call: TRBV2
j_call: TRBJ1-4

cdr3_aa: CASSLGQALAKNIQYF
d_call: TRBD1
v_call: TRBV6-1
j_call: TRBJ2-4

cdr3_aa: CASSFHPLAGGTYEQYF
d_call: TRBD2
v_call: TRBV7-9
j_call: TRBJ2-7

cdr3_aa: CASSKTGGHQPQHF
d_call: TRBD1
v_call: TRBV6-2/TRBV6-3
j_call: TRBJ1-5

cdr3_aa: CASSDSNLAINEQFF
d_call: NA
v_call: TRBV6-4
j_call: TRBJ2-1

cdr3_aa: CASNTVPGTAAFF
d_call: NA
v_call: TRBV6-1
j_call: TRBJ1-1

cdr3_aa: CASGGTPSSYEQYF
d_call: NA
v_call: TRBV5-1
j_call: TRBJ2-7